This T cell receptor beta chain was recorded in a study of T-cell reconstitution after alpha-beta-depleted transplantation in children. Overall study findings and caveats: Surviving thymic progenitors and recipient T cells were the source of high TCRbeta diversity at day 60 in some patients. After one year, T-cell counts and TCRbeta diversity mostly came from new T cells. The study reportedly traced alpha-beta T cells about two months after transplant to several hundred expanded graft clones.

Preparing the TCRbeta library involved the use of unique molecular identifiers. TCRdb independently ran MiXCR on the PCR reads; one entry per CDR3 protein. Among 45,000 to 50,000 distinct CDR3 sequences listed, around 53% were seen once. Comment on this clonotype: Its cognate antigen is unknown.

V lost 3 bases, J lost 6 bases, and 3 bases stayed unmatched. The CDR3 runs to 14 residues. The starting material was peripheral blood, obtained before TCRalphabeta/CD19-depleted stem cell transplant. V gene TRBV12-3 or TRBV12-4 combines with J gene TRBJ2-7, with 12 bases that match TRBD1. The TCR originated in a boy under three years old with SCID, due to receive a stem cell transplant. The CDR3 is CASSFGTGGSEQYF. The CDR3 DNA reads as TGTGCCAGCAGTTTCGGGACAGGGGGCTCCGAGCAGTACTTC.